One sample yielded the 5 T cell receptor beta chains listed below, sequenced in a study of neurological immune-mediated disorders. TCRdb called the 5' RACE reads again in MiXCR, with one record for every CDR3 protein. Here the sample spans more than 75,000 distinct CDR3 sequences, about 4.5% being singletons. Described time point: longitudinal time-point 3. Source material: PBMCs. All receptors derive from a woman aged 55 to 70 with multiple sclerosis.

The chain couples TRBV12-3 or TRBV12-4 to TRBJ2-7; D tentatively reads TRBD1 or TRBD2 (5 bases each). The CDR3 has 15 residues. The V gene lost 9 bases and the J gene lost 7 bases, with 25 bases spanning the gap. In DNA form, the CDR3 reads TGTGCCAGTGCGCGGCCCTCCGGGGCGGCTGAGGAGCAGTACTTC. This codes for CASARPSGAAEEQYF.

This clonotype was seen many times. The rearrangement links TRBV20-1 to TRBJ1-5; weak D call: TRBD1 (5 bases). V was shortened by 0 bases and J by 0 bases, with 18 bases between the two germline ends. The CDR3 length is 18 residues. Per the germline V gene, CDR1 is DFQATT and CDR2 is SNEGSKA (reference sequence). CDR3 coding DNA: TGCAGTGCTAGAGATTGGGGCGACAGAACTAATAGCAATCAGCCCCAGCATTTT. Residues: CSARDWGDRTNSNQPQHF.

Many counts were recorded for this clonotype. The genes are TRBV20-1 and TRBJ2-3; D tentatively reads TRBD1 or TRBD2 (7 bases each). This CDR3 has 11 amino acids. Germline values: CDR1 DFQATT, CDR2 SNEGSKA (reference sequence). Between the trimmed V and J ends, which lost 5 bases and 14 bases, there was a span of 17 bases. In DNA, the CDR3 is TGCAGTGCTCCTGGACTAGGGGGCCGGTATTTT. Translated: CSAPGLGGRYF.

Comment on this clonotype: This clone may be a read error of a much larger clone one base away. V is TRBV13 and J is TRBJ2-7; 7 bases map to TRBD1. This CDR3 has 13 amino acids. CDR1 PRHDT and CDR2 FYEKMQ come from the germline V gene (reference sequence). DNA of the CDR3: TGTGCCAGCAGCGCACGACAGGGTGGAGAGCGGTACTTC. Protein: CASSARQGGERYF.

At least ten counts were recorded for this clonotype. The V call is TRBV5-5, the J call TRBJ2-5; perhaps TRBD1 as D (6 bases). This CDR3 is built from 13 residues. The V gene's germline CDR1 is SGHKS and CDR2 YYEKEE (reference sequence). The ends were cut back, 3 bases at V and 5 bases at J, with 11 bases in the middle. The CDR3 loop is CASSSGTLETQYF. CDR3 in DNA: TGTGCCAGCAGCTCCGGGACACTTGAGACCCAGTACTTC.